The 17 T cell receptor beta chains given below trace back to one sample, sequenced in a study of radiotherapy plus CTLA-4 blockade in lung cancer. Clones were sequenced by immunoSEQ multiplex PCR, and TCRdb holds only the in-frame ones, with some missing. The sample has 45,000 to 60,000 clones, around 79% seen once; the top ten hold 2% to 3%. The starting material was peripheral blood, obtained from a patient treated with radiotherapy plus ipilimumab. The receptors stem from a human donor with non-small cell lung cancer whose response to radiotherapy plus ipilimumab could not be evaluated.

The chain is built from TRBV28 and TRBJ2-7; 9 nucleotides line up with TRBD2. Looked up from germline, CDR1 is MDHEN and CDR2 is SYDVKM. The V segment lost 6 bases and the J segment 7 bases; nucleotides outside the gene matches: 4. CDR3 length: 12 residues. Here the CDR3 reads CASSGLAGEQYF. As DNA, the CDR3 is TGTGCCAGCAGCGGGCTAGCGGGGGAGCAGTACTTC.

V gene TRBV11-3 combines with J gene TRBJ2-2, with a tentative D call TRBD1 (5 bases). CDR1 and CDR2 (germline): SGHNT, YENEEA. Between the trimmed V and J ends, which lost 5 bases and 7 bases, there was a span of 11 bases. The CDR3 has 13 residues. This CDR3 reads CASSPLGDGELFF. CDR3 nucleotide sequence: TGTGCCAGCAGCCCTCTAGGGGACGGGGAGCTGTTTTTT.

As regards this clone: The junction shows a germline mismatch at one end, possibly a read error. The chain joins TRBV7-7 to TRBJ2-2, with D unresolved. The CDR3 runs to 13 residues. Germline assignment: CDR1 SSHAT and CDR2 FNYEAQ (reference sequence). The CDR3, as DNA: TGTGCTAGCAGCTTATCTCACACCGGGGAGCTGTTTTTT. Protein product: CASSLSHTGELFF.

V is TRBV7-2 and J is TRBJ1-2; the match to TRBD1 covers 7 bases. CDR1 and CDR2 from the germline V gene are SGHTA and FQGNSA. The CDR3 has 12 amino acids. Unmatched junction bases numbered 2, after V lost 4 bases and J lost 6 bases. This CDR3 reads CASSSGQNGYTF. CDR3 nucleotide sequence: TGTGCCAGCAGCTCGGGACAGAATGGCTACACCTTC.

The gene calls are TRBV21-1 and TRBJ2-7; the table's D call of TRBD1 was not tested on the DNA. TRBV21-1 is classified as a pseudogene. The CDR3 is 18 residues long. The CDR3 region is CASSKGRTGDREKGEQYF. The CDR3 coding sequence is TGTGCCAGCAGCAAAGGGAGGACCGGGGACAGGGAAAAGGGGGAGCAGTACTTC.

The V and J genes are TRBV4-2 and TRBJ1-4; 9 bases agree with TRBD1. Per the germline V gene, CDR1 is LGHNA and CDR2 is YNFKEQ. V lost 0 bases to trimming and J lost 5 bases; unmatched junction nucleotides: 4. This CDR3 spans 16 amino acids. The CDR3 DNA follows: TGTGCCAGCAGCCAAGATCGTGGGACAGGGAATGAAAAACTGTTTTTT. Residues: CASSQDRGTGNEKLFF.

In this sample, this clone turned up a few times. V is TRBV5-6 and J is TRBJ2-1, with TRBD2 matching 14 bases. Germline CDR1 is SGHDT and CDR2 is YYEEEE. The CDR3 sequence is 18 residues long. Losses at the gene ends were 4 bases for V and 5 bases for J; bases not matched to a gene: 11. Here the CDR3 reads CASSIIFGTSGSHNEQFF. For the CDR3, the DNA is TGTGCCAGCAGCATTATTTTCGGGACTAGCGGGAGCCACAATGAGCAGTTCTTC.

This clone was detected only a few times. V is TRBV28 and J is TRBJ1-2; 9 nucleotides align to TRBD1. Germline assignment: CDR1 MDHEN and CDR2 SYDVKM. The CDR3 is 15 residues long. V gave up 2 bases and J gave up 5 bases; unmatched junction bases: 6. The CDR3 DNA reads TGTGCCAGCAGTTTACCCTGGACAGGGGTTTATGGCTACACCTTC. Amino acids: CASSLPWTGVYGYTF.

The chain is built from TRBV28 and TRBJ1-2; no definite D call. Looked up from germline, CDR1 is MDHEN and CDR2 is SYDVKM. The CDR3 spans 11 residues. The V end was cut by 3 bases, the J end by 8 bases, with 7 bases between. CDR3 amino acids: CASSFLRGYTF. The DNA of the CDR3 is TGTGCCAGCAGTTTTCTGAGGGGCTACACCTTC.

The V call is TRBV2, the J call TRBJ2-2; D ambiguous. The germline V gene encodes CDR1 SNHLY and CDR2 FYNNEI. The V gene lost 5 bases and the J gene lost 5 bases, with 9 bases spanning the gap. The CDR3 runs to 13 residues. CDR3 DNA: TGTGCCAGCAGTTCCGCCAGGACCGGGGAGCTGTTTTTT. It yields the protein CASSSARTGELFF.

The V gene is TRBV5-1, the J gene TRBJ2-5, with 10 bases identical to TRBD2. The V segment lost 1 base and the J segment 5 bases; nucleotides outside the gene matches: 8. The germline V gene has CDR1 SGHRS and CDR2 YFSETQ. This CDR3 has 16 amino acids. The CDR3 DNA reads TGCGCCAGCAGCTTGAACCCAGCGGGAGGGCTCGAGACCCAGTACTTC. Residues: CASSLNPAGGLETQYF.

The rearrangement joins TRBV27 to TRBJ1-6; 12 nucleotides agree with TRBD1. Germline loops: CDR1 MNHEY, CDR2 SMNVEV (reference sequence). CDR3 size: 15 residues. V shed 6 bases, J shed 6 bases, and the junction held 3 bases outside the gene matches. CDR3 in DNA: TGTGCCAGCAGGGGACAGGGGGCGCGTAATTCACCCCTCCACTTT. The encoded protein is CASRGQGARNSPLHF.

The chain couples TRBV7-8 to TRBJ2-1, with 9 bases that match TRBD2. The V segment lost 5 bases and the J segment 0 bases; nucleotides outside the gene matches: 11. The CDR3 has 18 residues. Germline assignment: CDR1 SGHVS and CDR2 FQNEAQ. The CDR3 region is CASSTTSFSGSSYNEQFF. The CDR3, as DNA: TGTGCCAGCAGCACCACGTCTTTTAGCGGGAGCTCCTACAATGAGCAGTTCTTC.

This clone has more than one count but fewer than ten. The rearrangement links TRBV25-1 to TRBJ1-2, with 7 bases fitting TRBD1. The CDR3 extends over 14 amino acids. In germline, CDR1 is MGHDK, CDR2 SYGVNS. After removal of 5 bases from V and 7 bases from J, the junction contained 10 bases not matched to a gene. CDR3: CASSHGGGGFGYTF. DNA of the CDR3: TGTGCCAGCAGTCACGGAGGGGGCGGGTTTGGCTACACCTTC.

The CDR3 DNA follows: TGTGCCAGCAGTTTCGACAGCTCCTATAATTCACCCCTCCACTTT. This encodes CASSFDSSYNSPLHF. The chain recombines TRBV28 with TRBJ1-6; weak D call: TRBD1 (5 bases). In germline, CDR1 is MDHEN, CDR2 SYDVKM. The CDR3 length is 15 residues. Between the trimmed V and J ends, which lost 3 bases and 0 bases, there was a span of 6 bases.

V gene TRBV10-2 combines with J gene TRBJ1-2; maybe TRBD1 (6 bases). This CDR3 is 13 amino acids long. Per the germline V gene, CDR1 is WSHSY and CDR2 is SAAADI. Trimming removed 5 bases from V and 4 bases from J, with 11 bases in between. DNA of the CDR3: TGCGCCAGCAGTCACGGACAGTCCTATGGCTACACCTTC. Protein sequence: CASSHGQSYGYTF.

This sequence joins TRBV4-3 and TRBJ2-3; 7 nucleotides match TRBD1. The CDR3 is 15 residues long. Trimming removed 1 base from V and 6 bases from J; junction bases left unmatched: 7. Germline lookup yields CDR1 LGHNA and CDR2 YSLEER. The CDR3 nucleotides are TGCGCCAGCAGCCAAGGACAGGGACCAGGTGATACGCAGTATTTT. Its protein product is CASSQGQGPGDTQYF.